Below, one TCR beta chain is given with its context. V shed 5 bases, J shed 7 bases, and the junction held 11 bases outside the gene matches. Germline assignment: CDR1 SGHTA and CDR2 FQGTGA. CDR3 length equals 16 residues. This sample was taken from a study of blood T cell repertoires in COVID-19. As originally analysed: Amplification of reference gene primers was used by the study to estimate nucleated cell counts. Profiled with immunoSEQ multiplex PCR; TCRdb holds only in-frame clones, not every one. For V, J and clone size, that table is used; D and trimming come from the DNA. The table records 50,000 to 65,000 clones, around 80% of them present only once.

The TCR originated in a human donor in a cohort sampled during active COVID-19. The specimen was peripheral blood. The chain carries TRBV7-3 and TRBJ1-6, with TRBD1 matching 7 bases. The CDR3 DNA follows: TGTGCCAGCAGCCCGGGACAGAAGGGCCAAAATTCACCCCTCCACTTT. Its protein is CASSPGQKGQNSPLHF.